Below are 18 T cell receptor beta chains sequenced from a single sample in a study of post-analysis software for immune sequencing data. Study-wide points: With TRBV5-6, TRBV5-1 and TRBV20-1 included, 4 to 6 TRBV segments were more frequent in patients than in controls.

Every TCR beta cDNA library bore unique molecular identifiers. Each CDR3 protein gets one entry after TCRdb re-called the PCR reads with MiXCR. The repertoire holds about 820,000 distinct CDR3 sequences, with roughly 50% as singletons. These receptors lack a known antigen. The specimen sequenced was blood. Every receptor here comes from a girl between 10 and 17 years old with multiple sclerosis.

This clonotype was counted only a few times. The chain has TRBV5-1 and TRBJ2-4; D might be TRBD1 (6 bases). The CDR3 runs 14 residues. V was cut by 1 base and J by 7 bases, with 12 bases left in between. Germline-derived CDR1 and CDR2 are SGHRS and YFSETQ. The CDR3 loop is CASSLWDKANIQYF. The CDR3 nucleotides are TGCGCCAGCAGCTTGTGGGACAAGGCGAACATTCAGTACTTC.

The V call is TRBV4-2, the J call TRBJ1-2; D perhaps matches TRBD1 (6 bases). Germline V CDR1 and CDR2: LGHNA, YNFKEQ. V was trimmed by 0 bases and J by 2 bases, leaving 7 bases between them. The CDR3 has 14 residues. The CDR3 region has the DNA TGTGCCAGCAGCCAAGAGGGGGCGAACTATGGCTACACCTTC. The encoded protein is CASSQEGANYGYTF.

The chain joins TRBV5-5 to TRBJ1-2; D is unclear. Germline CDR1 is SGHKS and CDR2 is YYEKEE (reference sequence). V was shortened by 5 bases and J by 4 bases, with 12 bases between the two germline ends. This CDR3 has 13 amino acids. CDR3 bases: TGTGCCAGCAGAATTGCAGGAAGCTATGGCTACACCTTC. Residues: CASRIAGSYGYTF.

This clonotype was seen a few times. V is TRBV29-1 and J is TRBJ2-5, with D possibly being TRBD1 (6 bases). The CDR3 sequence is 13 residues long. V gave up 6 bases and J gave up 5 bases, with 16 bases separating them. Germline CDR1 is SQVTM and CDR2 is ANQGSEA. The CDR3 DNA follows: TGCAGCGTAGGGCAGGGGTTGGTGGAGACCCAGTACTTC. It specifies CSVGQGLVETQYF.

This clonotype has a single count. This chain uses TRBV12-3 or TRBV12-4 with TRBJ2-1; D unclear. This CDR3 spans 13 amino acids. The germline V and J ends were trimmed by 4 bases and 7 bases, with 11 bases remaining between them. CDR3 region: CASSYLRRNEQFF. DNA of the CDR3: TGTGCCAGCAGTTACCTGAGACGGAATGAGCAGTTCTTC.

The chain couples TRBV29-1 to TRBJ2-5; no clear D gene. The ends were cut back, 2 bases at V and 5 bases at J, with 18 bases in the middle. The germline gives CDR1 SQVTM, CDR2 ANQGSEA. This CDR3 has 15 residues. Written as DNA, the CDR3 is TGCAGCGTTGAACTCAAGGAAGAAGCACGGGAGACCCAGTACTTC. Translating it yields CSVELKEEARETQYF.

The chain uses TRBV7-2 and TRBJ1-6; D not resolved. CDR1 SGHTA and CDR2 FQGNSA come from the germline V gene. Trimming stripped 7 bases from V and 0 bases from J, with 10 bases between. The CDR3 sequence is 15 residues long. The CDR3 nucleotides read TGTGCCAGCATCCTGACGGACTCCTATAATTCACCCCTCCACTTT. Its protein product is CASILTDSYNSPLHF.

The chain carries TRBV7-9 and TRBJ2-7, with TRBD2 matching over 8 bases. Germline V gene data show CDR1 as SEHNR and CDR2 as FQNEAQ (reference sequence). The CDR3 is 14 residues long. V lost 8 bases to trimming and J lost 2 bases; unmatched junction nucleotides: 8. The CDR3 DNA reads as TGTGCCAGCCTGCCGAGCGGGAGTCCCTACGAGCAGTACTTC. Protein sequence: CASLPSGSPYEQYF.

This clonotype was counted only a few times. The chain uses TRBV29-1 and TRBJ1-2, with 10 bases that match TRBD1. The CDR3 is made up of 12 amino acids. Trimming at V came to 6 bases and at J to 8 bases, leaving 6 bases not matched to a gene. The germline gives CDR1 SQVTM, CDR2 ANQGSEA. In nucleotides, the CDR3 is TGCAGCGTGGGACAGGGGTGGGAAGGCTACACCTTC. It is translated as CSVGQGWEGYTF.

The chain links TRBV3-1 to TRBJ2-5; 9 nucleotides line up with TRBD2. CDR3 size: 15 residues. Per the germline V gene, CDR1 is LGHDT and CDR2 is YNNKEL (reference sequence). The V segment lost 6 bases and the J segment 4 bases; nucleotides outside the gene matches: 9. The CDR3 bases are TGTGCCAGCAGTCCCTCCGGGACTAGCATAGAGACCCAGTACTTC. This codes for CASSPSGTSIETQYF.

The genes are TRBV5-1 and TRBJ2-4; 7 nucleotides agree with TRBD1. The better agreement between TRBJ2-5 and the DNA end casts doubt on the J call. This CDR3 has 14 amino acids. CDR1 is SGHRS and CDR2 is YFSETQ in the germline V gene. CDR3 amino acids: CASTFPDRVETQYF. For the CDR3, the DNA is TGCGCCAGCACCTTTCCCGACAGGGTGGAGACCCAGTACTTC.

The chain is built from TRBV5-1 and TRBJ2-7; TRBD2 aligns across 8 bases. Germline values: CDR1 SGHRS, CDR2 YFSETQ. V shed 4 bases and J 5 bases; nucleotides not matched to a gene: 8. This CDR3 is built from 14 residues. CDR3 coding DNA: TGCGCCAGCAGCGGTAGCGGGGTGCTGAACGAGCAGTACTTC. It specifies CASSGSGVLNEQYF.

The chain joins TRBV4-1 to TRBJ2-4, with a weak D call TRBD1 (5 bases). CDR3 size: 15 residues. V gave up 4 bases and J gave up 0 bases, with 10 bases separating them. The V gene's germline CDR1 is MGHRA and CDR2 YSYEKL. DNA for the CDR3: TGCGCCAGCAGCCTAGTACAGGTAGCCAAAAACATTCAGTACTTC. Its protein product is CASSLVQVAKNIQYF.

On this clonotype itself: One end of the junction fails to match germline, which may point to a read error. V and J are TRBV29-1 and TRBJ2-1; 9 bases agree with TRBD2. Germline CDR1 reads SQVTM; CDR2 reads ANQGSEA. This CDR3 has 14 amino acids. CDR3 region: CSVMSGRSYNEQVF. The CDR3 bases are TGCAGTGTCATGAGCGGGAGGTCGTACAATGAGCAGGTCTTC.

This clonotype was seen more than once but under ten times. V usage is TRBV12-5 and J usage is TRBJ2-7; no firm D call. The CDR3 has 16 residues. Germline loops: CDR1 LGHNT, CDR2 FRNRAP. Trimming removed 0 bases at V and 4 bases at J, with 16 bases between. Here the CDR3 DNA reads TGTGCTAGTGGTTTGGTGCGCCCCGGCGGCTTTTACGAGCAGTACTTC. It encodes CASGLVRPGGFYEQYF.

The chain combines TRBV20-1 with TRBJ2-5; the D is unclear. Germline CDR1 DFQATT, CDR2 SNEGSKA (reference sequence). Deletions cut 1 base from V and 9 bases from J, with 12 bases between. The CDR3 contains 12 residues. CDR3 coding DNA: TGCAGTGCTAGAGGTTGGAACTTTTCCCAGTACTTC. It codes for CSARGWNFSQYF.

This clonotype was seen a handful of times. CDR3 residues: CASSYSVISDGTSYEQYF. CDR3 bases: TGTGCCAGCAGTTACTCTGTTATATCGGACGGGACCTCCTACGAGCAGTACTTC. This rearrangement joins TRBV6-5 to TRBJ2-7; D possibly matches TRBD1 or TRBD2 (5 bases each). Germline V gives CDR1 MNHEY, CDR2 SVGAGI. There are 18 residues in the CDR3. The V end lost 0 bases, the J end lost 0 bases, and 18 bases lay between the germline ends.

This clonotype was picked up a small number of times. The V gene is TRBV2, the J gene TRBJ2-3, with D uncertain. The V gene's germline CDR1 is SNHLY and CDR2 FYNNEI. V lost 2 bases, J lost 1 base, and 10 bases lay in between. This CDR3 comprises 15 residues. The DNA for the CDR3 is TGTGCCAGCAGTGAAATCGGACCCCGCACAGATACGCAGTATTTT. Translation gives CASSEIGPRTDTQYF.